Below are 29 T cell receptor beta chains sequenced from a single sample in a study of cytomegalovirus exposure and HLA in healthy donors (dated by TCRdb to the late 2010s). The library was produced with the immunoSEQ multiplex PCR assay. The multiplex PCR relied on a mix of 60 forward primers for TCR Vbeta segments and 13 reverse primers for TCR Jbeta segments. TCRdb obtained this table from immuneACCESS and retained in-frame rearrangements with V and J assigned. These tables miss some clones; where compared with another copy, unresolved V genes account for less than half of the shortfall, and the remainder is unexplained. The sample contains more than 95,000 clones, under 80% of them found a single time. The top ten hold 11% of the sample. Sequenced input: PBMCs. These receptors were taken from a woman between 50 and 59 years old in good health and CMV-seropositive.

The V and J genes are TRBV7-9 and TRBJ2-2; TRBD2 agrees at 9 bases. The CDR3 is 17 amino acids. V was pared by 5 bases and J by 2 bases, with 9 bases of the junction left unmatched. CDR1 SEHNR and CDR2 FQNEAQ come from the germline V gene (reference sequence). Here the CDR3 DNA reads TGTGCCAGCAGCCACTCGGCGGGGGGGAGTAACACCGGGGAGCTGTTTTTT. It encodes CASSHSAGGSNTGELFF. The whole variable domain, remainder taken from reference TRBV7-9 and TRBJ2-2, is DTGVSQNPRHKITKRGQNVTFRCDPISEHNRLYWYRQTLGQGPEFLTYFQNEAQLEKSRLLSDRFSAERPKGSFSTLEIQRTEQGDSAMYLCASSHSAGGSNTGELFFGEGSRLTVL.

The genes are TRBV19 and TRBJ1-1; D remains ambiguous. V was shortened by 1 base and J by 0 bases, with 9 bases between the two germline ends. Germline CDR1 is LNHDA and CDR2 is SQIVND (reference sequence). CDR3 length: 15 residues. The CDR3 sequence: CASSIANRMNTEAFF. CDR3 nucleotide sequence: TGTGCCAGTAGTATAGCTAACCGAATGAACACTGAAGCTTTCTTT.

V is TRBV5-6 and J is TRBJ1-1; a possible D gene is TRBD1 (5 bases). The V end lost 3 bases, the J end lost 11 bases, and 17 bases lay between the germline ends. The germline V gene encodes CDR1 SGHDT and CDR2 YYEEEE. The CDR3 spans 13 residues. The CDR3 DNA is TGTGCCAGCAGCTCGGACAATTTGAGATCGGCTTTCTTT. This translates into CASSSDNLRSAFF.

V gene TRBV2 combines with J gene TRBJ2-3; 7 nucleotides line up with TRBD2. V lost 7 bases and J lost 0; bases outside the gene matches: 4. CDR3 length: 14 residues. Germline CDR1 SNHLY, CDR2 FYNNEI. CDR3 region: CASMRDYSTDTQYF. As DNA, the CDR3 is TGTGCCAGCATGAGGGACTACAGCACAGATACGCAGTATTTT. Full variable domain (missing parts from reference TRBV2 and TRBJ2-3): EPEVTQTPSHQVTQMGQEVILRCVPISNHLYFYWYRQILGQKVEFLVSFYNNEISEKSEIFDDQFSVERPDGSNFTLKIRSTKLEDSAMYFCASMRDYSTDTQYFGPGTRLTVL.

The gene calls are TRBV27 and TRBJ2-7; D is uncertain. V was trimmed by 3 bases and J by 0 bases, leaving 9 bases between them. The CDR3 runs to 14 residues. Per the germline V gene, CDR1 is MNHEY and CDR2 is SMNVEV (reference sequence). The chain's CDR3 is CASSFWQNSYEQYF. CDR3 in DNA: TGTGCCAGCAGTTTTTGGCAGAACTCCTACGAGCAGTACTTC.

The chain combines TRBV6-5 with TRBJ1-1; D is ambiguous. V was shortened by 6 bases and J by 4 bases, with 15 bases between the two germline ends. CDR3 length: 14 residues. Looked up from germline, CDR1 is MNHEY and CDR2 is SVGAGI. The CDR3 spells CASRTVWEGTEAFF. The CDR3 DNA reads as TGTGCCAGCAGAACGGTATGGGAGGGCACTGAAGCTTTCTTT.

The rearrangement joins TRBV7-2 to TRBJ2-1; D is undetermined. Germline CDR1 and CDR2: SGHTA and FQGNSA. The CDR3 has 14 amino acids. Trimming stripped 1 base from V and 8 bases from J, with 12 bases between. The CDR3 region is CASSLEVLVHEQFF. The CDR3, as DNA: TGTGCCAGCAGCTTAGAAGTCCTAGTACATGAGCAGTTCTTC.

The V call is TRBV29-1, the J call TRBJ1-1, with a tentative D call TRBD1 (5 bases). Trimming took 3 bases from V and 2 from J, leaving 13 bases between them. This CDR3 spans 14 amino acids. Germline CDR1 reads SQVTM; CDR2 reads ANQGSEA. CDR3 region: CSVEARVANTEAFF. The CDR3 DNA sequence: TGCAGCGTTGAGGCCAGGGTGGCCAACACTGAAGCTTTCTTT. The whole variable domain, filled in from reference TRBV29-1 and TRBJ1-1, reads SAVISQKPSRDICQRGTSLTIQCQVDSQVTMMFWYRQQPGQSLTLIATANQGSEATYESGFVIDKFPISRPNLTFSTLTVSNMSPEDSSIYLCSVEARVANTEAFFGQGTRLTVV.

V gene TRBV4-2 combines with J gene TRBJ2-3; 9 positions match TRBD2. CDR1 LGHNA and CDR2 YNFKEQ come from the germline V gene. The CDR3 covers 17 residues. V shed 0 bases and J 2 bases; nucleotides not matched to a gene: 6. The CDR3 protein is CASSQEASGTVTDTQYF. CDR3 sequence (DNA): TGTGCCAGCAGCCAAGAAGCTAGCGGGACAGTCACAGATACGCAGTATTTT.

The chain is built from TRBV7-9 and TRBJ2-2, with 10 bases fitting TRBD1. Looked up from germline, CDR1 is SEHNR and CDR2 is FQNEAQ (reference sequence). The CDR3 is 15 amino acids. V shed 5 bases and J 8 bases; nucleotides not matched to a gene: 8. The CDR3 region is CASSHDRGQVGELFF. The DNA of the CDR3 is TGTGCCAGCAGCCACGACAGGGGGCAAGTTGGGGAGCTGTTTTTT. The full variable domain, rest sourced from reference TRBV7-9 and TRBJ2-2, is DTGVSQNPRHKITKRGQNVTFRCDPISEHNRLYWYRQTLGQGPEFLTYFQNEAQLEKSRLLSDRFSAERPKGSFSTLEIQRTEQGDSAMYLCASSHDRGQVGELFFGEGSRLTVL.

The CDR3 nucleotides read TGCAGCGTTGAACCGGGACAGGGAGGTGCTGAAGCTTTCTTT. Encoded protein: CSVEPGQGGAEAFF. The gene calls are TRBV29-1 and TRBJ1-1; TRBD1 aligns across 9 bases. CDR3 size: 14 residues. Trimming took 2 bases from V and 6 from J; bases not matched to a gene: 7. CDR1 and CDR2 (germline): SQVTM, ANQGSEA.

V usage is TRBV4-3 and J usage is TRBJ1-6, with a tentative D call TRBD1 (5 bases). V was pared by 0 bases and J by 7 bases, with 10 bases between. Germline assignment: CDR1 LGHNA and CDR2 YSLEER. This CDR3 comprises 15 residues. The CDR3 DNA sequence: TGCGCCAGCAGCCAAGATTCAGGGAGGAATTCACCCCTCCACTTT. Translation gives CASSQDSGRNSPLHF.

This clone was counted between two and nine times. This sequence joins TRBV30 and TRBJ1-1; D unresolved. Per germline, CDR1 GTSNPN and CDR2 SVGIG (reference sequence). V shed 4 bases and J shed 0 bases, with 12 bases lying between them. The CDR3 runs to 14 residues. The CDR3 spells CAWTLIKMNTEAFF. The DNA of the CDR3 is TGTGCCTGGACTCTAATTAAAATGAACACTGAAGCTTTCTTT.

Only a few counts were recorded for this clone. The V and J genes are TRBV9 and TRBJ2-1; 14 nucleotides align to TRBD2. The CDR3 is 18 residues long. The V gene end was trimmed by 5 bases and the J gene end by 6 bases; junction bases not matched to a gene: 13. Germline V gives CDR1 SGDLS, CDR2 YYNGEE. The CDR3 protein is CASSLGTSGRRRSNEQFF. CDR3 bases: TGTGCCAGCAGTCTGGGGACTAGCGGGAGAAGAAGATCCAATGAGCAGTTCTTC.

Concerning this clone: The conserved phenylalanine or tryptophan normally closing the CDR3 is absent here, so this likely arose from a read error. The V gene is TRBV7-9, the J gene TRBJ2-3; 9 nucleotides agree with TRBD2. With V trimmed by 1 base and J by 2 bases, 4 bases remained unmatched. Germline CDR1 and CDR2: SEHNR and FQNEAQ (reference sequence). The CDR3 totals 16 residues. The CDR3 DNA is TGTGCCAGCAGCTTAGGGGCTAGCGGGATCACAGATACGCAGTATGTT. It yields the protein CASSLGASGITDTQYV.

This chain connects TRBV7-2 to TRBJ2-7; TRBD1 might be the D (6 bases). The CDR3 length is 14 residues. The germline V gene has CDR1 SGHTA and CDR2 FQGNSA. V lost 5 bases to trimming and J lost 6 bases, with 17 bases between them. CDR3 sequence (DNA): TGTGCCAGCAGCGCAGGACAGTCGGAAGGCGAGCAGTACTTC. Translated: CASSAGQSEGEQYF.

The chain recombines TRBV28 with TRBJ1-4; tentatively, D is TRBD1 (5 bases). There are 15 residues in the CDR3. Germline V gene lookup returns CDR1 MDHEN and CDR2 SYDVKM. The V end lost 6 bases, the J end lost 8 bases, and 19 bases lay between the germline ends. CDR3 region: CASRTRGRADEKLFF. The CDR3, as DNA: TGTGCCAGCAGGACGCGGGGCAGGGCGGACGAAAAACTGTTTTTT. The entire variable domain, with the rest obtained from reference TRBV28 and TRBJ1-4, is as follows: DVKVTQSSRYLVKRTGEKVFLECVQDMDHENMFWYRQDPGLGLRLIYFSYDVKMKEKGDIPEGYSVSREKKERFSLILESASTNQTSMYLCASRTRGRADEKLFFGSGTQLSVL.

The J gene is TRBJ2-1, the V gene TRBV5-1, with TRBD1 matching 9 bases. V trimming: 4 bases; J trimming: 5 bases; junction bases outside the gene matches: 7. This CDR3 has 15 residues. Germline CDR1 reads SGHRS; CDR2 reads YFSETQ. Here the CDR3 DNA reads TGCGCCAGCAGCGCGACAGGGGGAGAAAACAATGAGCAGTTCTTC. Its protein product is CASSATGGENNEQFF.

V and J are TRBV4-1 and TRBJ1-1, with no clear D. CDR1 and CDR2 (germline): MGHRA, YSYEKL. This CDR3 spans 15 amino acids. Trimming took off 1 base at V and 11 bases at J, with 20 bases between the two ends. CDR3 sequence reads: CASSQGRMEFPLAFF. Here the CDR3 DNA reads TGCGCCAGCAGCCAAGGCCGGATGGAGTTCCCCCTGGCTTTCTTT.

The chain couples TRBV6-1 to TRBJ2-7; tentatively, D is TRBD1 (6 bases). The CDR3 has 13 residues. The V and J ends lost 4 bases and 7 bases respectively, with 14 bases between them. Germline CDR1 reads MNHNS; CDR2 reads SASEGT. CDR3 protein: CASSVQGKGEQYF. The CDR3 DNA reads TGTGCCAGCAGTGTCCAGGGGAAGGGGGAGCAGTACTTC.

J is TRBJ2-1 and V is TRBV7-3; 8 nucleotides align to TRBD1. This CDR3 region has 14 residues. Trimming removed 2 bases from V and 6 bases from J; junction bases left unmatched: 3. Germline V gene lookup returns CDR1 SGHTA and CDR2 FQGTGA. CDR3 DNA sequence: TGTGCCAGCAGCTTATCGGACAGGGTCAATGAGCAGTTCTTC. It encodes CASSLSDRVNEQFF.

The CDR3: CATSHKAMQETQYF. The CDR3 nucleotides are TGTGCCACCAGCCATAAAGCGATGCAAGAGACCCAGTACTTC. The chain joins TRBV15 to TRBJ2-5; D is unresolved. The CDR3 length is 14 residues. Trimming stripped 5 bases from V and 2 bases from J, with 12 bases between. Looked up from germline, CDR1 is LNHNV and CDR2 is YYDKDF (reference sequence).

V usage is TRBV2 and J usage is TRBJ2-2, with D perhaps TRBD1 (6 bases). The CDR3 is made up of 16 amino acids. Germline assignment: CDR1 SNHLY and CDR2 FYNNEI. The V and J ends lost 3 bases and 6 bases respectively, with 17 bases between them. The CDR3 region has the DNA TGTGCCAGCAGTGACCCTGGCAGGGGACGATCCGGGGAGCTGTTTTTT. Translation gives CASSDPGRGRSGELFF.

This clone is a singleton in its sample. The rearrangement joins TRBV28 to TRBJ1-2; D gene uncertain. Trimming took 6 bases from V and 2 from J, leaving 13 bases between them. The CDR3 runs 14 residues. Per the germline V gene, CDR1 is MDHEN and CDR2 is SYDVKM. CDR3 DNA sequence: TGTGCCAGCAGCCCCGACCCCAGGAACTATGGCTACACCTTC. It codes for CASSPDPRNYGYTF.

The V and J genes are TRBV5-1 and TRBJ2-3; 12 bases line up with TRBD2. Germline assignment: CDR1 SGHRS and CDR2 YFSETQ. Trimming cost V 0 bases and J 3 bases; bases outside gene matches: 8. The CDR3 sequence is 18 residues long. CDR3: CASSLAVASGGVTDTQYF. As DNA, the CDR3 is TGCGCCAGCAGCTTGGCGGTGGCTAGCGGGGGGGTTACAGATACGCAGTATTTT. The full variable domain, in which reference TRBV5-1 and TRBJ2-3 provide the parts outside the CDR3, is KAGVTQTPRYLIKTRGQQVTLSCSPISGHRSVSWYQQTPGQGLQFLFEYFSETQRNKGNFPGRFSGRQFSNSRSEMNVSTLELGDSALYLCASSLAVASGGVTDTQYFGPGTRLTVL.

This chain joins TRBV5-1 and TRBJ1-2; D is uncertain. The V gene's germline CDR1 is SGHRS and CDR2 YFSETQ. Trimming pared 1 base from V and 3 bases from J, leaving 7 bases between. The CDR3 has 13 residues. The CDR3 DNA reads TGCGCCAGCAGCTTGTCAGATTACTATGGCTACACCTTC. Translating gives CASSLSDYYGYTF.

The V and J genes are TRBV19 and TRBJ1-1; weak D call: TRBD1 (5 bases). V was clipped by 8 bases and J by 4 bases, with 17 bases between them. Germline CDR1 is LNHDA and CDR2 is SQIVND (reference sequence). CDR3 length: 14 residues. The CDR3 bases are TGTGCCAGTTACGTATACGGGGGAAGCACTGAAGCTTTCTTT. Translation gives CASYVYGGSTEAFF.

A few counts support this clone. The CDR3 coding sequence is TGTGCCAGCAGCTTAAGAACTAGCGGGCCCGGGGAGCTGTTTTTT. It translates to CASSLRTSGPGELFF. The chain is built from TRBV7-8 and TRBJ2-2; 9 nucleotides agree with TRBD2. With V trimmed by 2 bases and J by 6 bases, 4 bases remained unmatched. CDR1 and CDR2 (germline): SGHVS, FQNEAQ. The CDR3 loop spans 15 amino acids.

Remarks on this clone: Other nucleotide sequences in the sample specify the same CDR3. The genes are TRBV7-6 and TRBJ2-3; 8 bases map to TRBD2. CDR1 SGHVS and CDR2 FNYEAQ come from the germline V gene. This CDR3 is built from 15 residues. J was trimmed by 0 bases and V by 2 bases; bases with no gene match: 1. The CDR3 is CASSLLAGSTDTQYF. The CDR3 DNA sequence: TGTGCCAGCAGCTTATTAGCGGGGAGCACAGATACGCAGTATTTT.